This entry features one T cell receptor (beta chain) sequence. The sample belongs to a study of cytomegalovirus exposure and HLA in healthy donors. This CDR3 contains 14 residues. Germline CDR1 and CDR2: SGHVS and FQNEAQ. The V segment lost 5 bases and the J segment 3 bases; nucleotides outside the gene matches: 4. 13 Jbeta primers and 60 Vbeta primers were used for the PCR. Here immunoSEQ multiplex PCR was the method, and the copy in TCRdb shows in-frame clones only, minus some. Among roughly 110,000 clones, 71% were seen once, and the ten largest hold 2.8%. The sequencing input was PBMCs. The rearrangement joins TRBV7-8 to TRBJ1-1; 9 positions match TRBD1. The source is a female donor in good health and CMV-seronegative. CDR3 DNA: TGTGCCAGCAGCACTGACAGGGGGGACACTGAAGCTTTCTTT. The encoded protein is CASSTDRGDTEAFF.